This T cell receptor beta chain stems from a study of OX40 agonist ivuxolimab in advanced cancers. Looking at the study overall: At 82.7% male, the cohort had a mean age of about 60 years, ranging from about 23 to 79.

Patients who had autoimmune disease history or got systemic immunosuppression were left out. The protocol was immunoSEQ multiplex PCR, while the TCRdb copy is restricted to in-frame clones and leaves out a portion. The table lists approximately 11,000 clones, around 72% of them singletons. Sequencing used CD4+ or CD8+ T cells sorted from blood, obtained in a trial of the OX40 agonist ivuxolimab. The receptor's source is an adult with an advanced solid tumor such as melanoma, head and neck, liver or kidney cancer.

The CDR3 is CAISPGQDPYNEQFF. Written as DNA, the CDR3 is TGTGCCATCAGTCCCGGACAGGACCCCTACAATGAGCAGTTCTTC. This sequence joins TRBV10-3 and TRBJ2-1, with TRBD1 matching 7 bases. V trimming: 5 bases; J trimming: 2 bases; junction bases outside the gene matches: 6. Germline CDR1 ENHRY, CDR2 SYGVKD. The CDR3 extends over 15 amino acids.